This is a list of T cell receptor beta chains from one sample in a study of CD8 T cells in Susac syndrome. TCRdb called the immunoSEQ multiplex PCR reads again in MiXCR, with one record for every CDR3 protein. The sample holds 65,000 to 95,000 distinct CDR3 sequences, approximately 95% seen once. Input material: CD8+ T cells from PBMCs. Receptors originate from a human donor with Susac syndrome. The conserved cysteine and the conserved F or W are not part of the CDR3 here. Fields, in order: D gene, CDR3 length, V gene, CDR3 protein. A D gene is named only where the DNA matches it firmly.

D: NA
length: 12
V: TRBV28
CDR3: ASSFLSGTDTQY

D: TRBD1
length: 11
V: TRBV27
CDR3: ASTPTGGDGYT

D: TRBD1
length: 13
V: TRBV7-9
CDR3: ASSPPGTAYNEQF

D: NA
length: 11
V: TRBV29-1
CDR3: SVEDSGGYGYT

D: TRBD2
length: 13
V: TRBV27
CDR3: ASSLTSGSYYEQY

D: NA
length: 12
V: TRBV9
CDR3: ASKPQGGNTEAF

D: TRBD2
length: 14
V: TRBV7-9
CDR3: ASSLLLAGPYNEQF

D: TRBD2
length: 17
V: TRBV3-1
CDR3: ASSQVGLAGGPLYNEQF

D: NA
length: 14
V: TRBV19
CDR3: ASSIPNNWFNQPQH

D: NA
length: 11
V: TRBV7-2
CDR3: ASRIWDSYEQY

D: NA
length: 9
V: TRBV7-9
CDR3: ASSSSEGYT

D: NA
length: 11
V: TRBV6-2/TRBV6-3
CDR3: ASSSGAYNEQF

D: NA
length: 9
V: TRBV20-1
CDR3: SAPQGTIQY

D: NA
length: 11
V: TRBV7-9
CDR3: ASSLVLAYEQY

D: TRBD2
length: 15
V: TRBV20-1
CDR3: SARGDPSAGLAYEQF

D: TRBD1
length: 14
V: TRBV19
CDR3: ASSITGGASPYEQY

D: TRBD2
length: 13
V: TRBV27
CDR3: ASRAGGRRQETQY

D: TRBD1
length: 12
V: TRBV29-1
CDR3: SAGQALSNYGYT

D: NA
length: 12
V: TRBV28
CDR3: ASNPDRGSGPQH

D: TRBD1
length: 15
V: TRBV3-1
CDR3: ASSNGQGALPYQPQH

D: NA
length: 11
V: TRBV6-2/TRBV6-3
CDR3: ASSYGVFYGYT

D: NA
length: 14
V: TRBV5-1
CDR3: ASSLTLAEYDYEQY

D: NA
length: 10
V: TRBV30
CDR3: AWKTGGEKLF

D: NA
length: 11
V: TRBV27
CDR3: ASSLTTGYEQY

D: NA
length: 12
V: TRBV27
CDR3: ASSHGSMNTEAF

D: NA
length: 8
V: TRBV29-1
CDR3: SAGSEKLF

D: TRBD2
length: 13
V: TRBV9
CDR3: ASSAGGAGIDEQF

D: TRBD2
length: 13
V: TRBV7-3
CDR3: ASSQSGLVGETQY

D: NA
length: 13
V: TRBV28
CDR3: ASSLKGDSGETQY